This T cell receptor (beta chain) was identified during a study of tumor-infiltrating lymphocytes in primary liver carcinoma. Study-wide results and limits: Overlap in tumor-adjacent and tumor-blood pairs fell below that of tumor region pairs.

Priming with a constant-region primer yielded TCR beta cDNA from roughly 490 ng total RNA. Libraries of TCR beta came from three nested multiplex PCR rounds with slightly modified ARM-PCR. The first two PCR rounds, roughly 9 cycles each, used TRBV1-TRBV30 forward primers and a C-beta reverse primer. From the multiplex PCR reads, TCRdb called clonotypes with MiXCR, one entry per CDR3 protein. There are 120,000 or so distinct CDR3 sequences in the sample; around two thirds occur only once, and approximately 9.9% lies in the top ten. This clonotype was observed a single time. Its target is unknown. Unsorted bulk tissue (about 20-30 mg) underwent RNA and DNA co-extraction. Every patient in the cohort had a primary liver carcinoma. That carcinoma was treated by surgical resection. The ends were cut back, 7 bases at V and 0 bases at J, with 12 bases in the middle. This CDR3 has 14 residues. The germline gives CDR1 SGHAT, CDR2 FQNNGV.

This clonotype was obtained from a woman aged 55-75 years with primary liver carcinoma and hepatitis B virus infection. The chain carries TRBV11-2 and TRBJ1-1; no reliable D call. The sequencing sample was made of liver tumor tissue from sampling region 1. Subset here: tumor region T1, superior pole. CDR3 bases: TGTGCCAGCAACCCACCCTACTTGAACACTGAAGCTTTCTTT. Its translation is CASNPPYLNTEAFF.